Listed below are T cell receptor beta chains from one sample, sequenced in a study of CD8 T cells in Susac syndrome. TCRdb redid the calling of the immunoSEQ multiplex PCR reads with MiXCR, one entry per CDR3 protein. The sample records around 200,000 distinct CDR3 sequences, about 93% being singletons. The specimen was CD8+ T cells from PBMCs. The receptors here all came from a human donor with multiple sclerosis. Each CDR3 is given with its conserved first and last residue. D genes are given only for firm matches. Clone size appears in some rows only: once, few, many, or a class for an expanded clone.

j_call clone_size d_call v_call cdr3_nt cdr3_aa
TRBJ2-1 once TRBD2 TRBV7-9 TGTGCCAGCAGTCCGGTGGGGGCTAGCGGGAGGAGTAACAATGAGCAGTTCTTC CASSPVGASGRSNNEQFF
TRBJ2-3 . TRBD2 TRBV5-4 TGTGCCAGCCGGGAGCGGGAGAGCACAGATACGCAGTATTTT CASRERESTDTQYF
TRBJ1-1 . . TRBV27 TGTGCCAGCAGTTTATCCGGGGGAGGGTACACTGAAGCTTTCTTT CASSLSGGGYTEAFF
TRBJ2-7 . . TRBV7-9 TGTGCCAGCAGCTTAAGGGGGGAATCTTACGAGCAGTACTTC CASSLRGESYEQYF
TRBJ2-2 . TRBD1 TRBV20-1 TGCAGTGCTCTCCAGGGGGCCGGGGAGCTGTTTTTT CSALQGAGELFF
TRBJ1-2 . . TRBV9 TGTGCCAGCAGCGTAGAAGCGAGCCTACATGGCTACACCTTC CASSVEASLHGYTF
TRBJ2-6 . . TRBV11-2 TGTGCCAGCAGCTTGGAGGGTTCTGGGGCCAACGTCCTGACTTTC CASSLEGSGANVLTF
TRBJ2-5 . . TRBV7-9 TGTGCCAGCAGTCAACAGGCTTTGGAGACCCAGTACTTC CASSQQALETQYF
TRBJ2-2 . . TRBV12-3/TRBV12-4 TGTGCCAGCAGTTACGGGGGGAACACCGGGGAGCTGTTTTTT CASSYGGNTGELFF
TRBJ2-3 . TRBD1 TRBV24-1 TGTGCCACCAGTGATTGGGACAGGGGAAGAGATACGCAGTATTTT CATSDWDRGRDTQYF